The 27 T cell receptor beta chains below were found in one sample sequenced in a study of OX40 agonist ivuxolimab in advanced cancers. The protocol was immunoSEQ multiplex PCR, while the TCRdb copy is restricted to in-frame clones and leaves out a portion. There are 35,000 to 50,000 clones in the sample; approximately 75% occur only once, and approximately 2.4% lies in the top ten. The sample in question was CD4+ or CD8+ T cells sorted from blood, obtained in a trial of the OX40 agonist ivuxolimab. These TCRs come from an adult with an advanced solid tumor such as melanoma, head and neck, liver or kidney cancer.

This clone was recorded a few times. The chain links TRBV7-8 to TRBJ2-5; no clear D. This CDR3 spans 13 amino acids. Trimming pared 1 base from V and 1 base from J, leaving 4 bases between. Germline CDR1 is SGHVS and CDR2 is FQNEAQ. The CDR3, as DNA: TGTGCCAGCAGCTTAGGGCCCCAAGAGACCCAGTACTTC. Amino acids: CASSLGPQETQYF. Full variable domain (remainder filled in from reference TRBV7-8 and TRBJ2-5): GAGVSQSPRYKVAKRGQDVALRCDPISGHVSLFWYQQALGQGPEFLTYFQNEAQLDKSGLPSDRFFAERPEGSVSTLKIQRTQQEDSAVYLCASSLGPQETQYFGPGTRLLVL.

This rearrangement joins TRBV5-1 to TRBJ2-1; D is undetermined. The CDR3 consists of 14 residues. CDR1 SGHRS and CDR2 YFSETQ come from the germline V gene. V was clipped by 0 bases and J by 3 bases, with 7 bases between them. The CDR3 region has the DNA TGCGCCAGCAGCTTGGAGCCAGTCTACAATGAGCAGTTCTTC. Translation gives CASSLEPVYNEQFF.

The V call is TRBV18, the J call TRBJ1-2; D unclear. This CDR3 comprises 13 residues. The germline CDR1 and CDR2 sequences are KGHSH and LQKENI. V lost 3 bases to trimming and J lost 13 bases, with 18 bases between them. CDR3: CASSPGNTAPGTF. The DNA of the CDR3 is TGTGCCAGCTCACCCGGAAACACGGCCCCGGGCACCTTC. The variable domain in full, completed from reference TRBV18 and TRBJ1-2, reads NAGVMQNPRHLVRRRGQEARLRCSPMKGHSHVYWYRQLPEEGLKFMVYLQKENIIDESGMPKERFSAEFPKEGPSILRIQQVVRGDSAAYFCASSPGNTAPGTFGSGTRLTVV.

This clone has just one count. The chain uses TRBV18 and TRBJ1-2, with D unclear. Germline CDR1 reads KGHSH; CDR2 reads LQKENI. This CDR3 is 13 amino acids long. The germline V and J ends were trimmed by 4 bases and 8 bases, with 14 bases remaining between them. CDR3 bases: TGTGCCAGCTCACTGGGCCCTGAACAGGGCTACACCTTC. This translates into CASSLGPEQGYTF.

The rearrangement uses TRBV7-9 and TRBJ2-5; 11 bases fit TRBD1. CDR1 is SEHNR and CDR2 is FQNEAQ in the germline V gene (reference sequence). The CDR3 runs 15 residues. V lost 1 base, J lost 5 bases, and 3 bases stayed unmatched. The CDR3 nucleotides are TGTGCCAGCAGCTTAGGGACAGGGGGCTGGGAGACCCAGTACTTC. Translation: CASSLGTGGWETQYF. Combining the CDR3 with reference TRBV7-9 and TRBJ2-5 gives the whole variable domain DTGVSQNPRHKITKRGQNVTFRCDPISEHNRLYWYRQTLGQGPEFLTYFQNEAQLEKSRLLSDRFSAERPKGSFSTLEIQRTEQGDSAMYLCASSLGTGGWETQYFGPGTRLLVL.

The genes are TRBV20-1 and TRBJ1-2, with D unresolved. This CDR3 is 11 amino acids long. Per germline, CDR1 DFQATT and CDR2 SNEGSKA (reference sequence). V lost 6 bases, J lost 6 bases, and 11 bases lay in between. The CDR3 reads CSAKKYHGYTF. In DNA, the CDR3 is TGCAGTGCCAAGAAATATCATGGCTACACCTTC.

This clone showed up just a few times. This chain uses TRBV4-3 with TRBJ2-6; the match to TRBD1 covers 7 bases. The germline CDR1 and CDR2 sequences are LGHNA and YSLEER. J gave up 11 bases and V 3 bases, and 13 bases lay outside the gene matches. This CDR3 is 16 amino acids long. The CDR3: CASSQSTGTVGYVLTF. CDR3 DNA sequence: TGCGCCAGCAGCCAGTCCACCGGGACAGTCGGCTACGTCCTGACTTTC.

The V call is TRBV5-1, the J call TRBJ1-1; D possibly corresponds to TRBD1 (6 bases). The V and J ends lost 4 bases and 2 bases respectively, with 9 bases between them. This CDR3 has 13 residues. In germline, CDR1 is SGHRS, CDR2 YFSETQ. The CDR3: CASSQQGNTEAFF. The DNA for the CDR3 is TGCGCCAGCAGCCAACAGGGTAACACTGAAGCTTTCTTT.

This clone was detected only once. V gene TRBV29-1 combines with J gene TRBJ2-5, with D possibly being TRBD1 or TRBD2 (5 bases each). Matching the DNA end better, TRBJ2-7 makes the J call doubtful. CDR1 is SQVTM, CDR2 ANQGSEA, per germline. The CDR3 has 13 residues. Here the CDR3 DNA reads TGCAGCGTTGGGGGGAAGGCGAGAGACGAGCAGTACTTC. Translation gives CSVGGKARDEQYF.

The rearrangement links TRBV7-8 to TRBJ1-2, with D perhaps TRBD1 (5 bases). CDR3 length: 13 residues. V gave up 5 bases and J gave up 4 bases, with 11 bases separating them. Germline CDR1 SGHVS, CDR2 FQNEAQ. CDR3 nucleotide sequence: TGTGCCAGCAGCCCTCGGACATCCTATGGCTACACCTTC. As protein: CASSPRTSYGYTF.

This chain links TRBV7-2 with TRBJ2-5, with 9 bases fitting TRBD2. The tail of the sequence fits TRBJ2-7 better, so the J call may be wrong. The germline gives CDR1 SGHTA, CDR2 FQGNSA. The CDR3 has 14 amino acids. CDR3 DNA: TGTGCCAGCAGGCCGGGACTAGCAGTCCACGAGCAGTACTTC. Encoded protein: CASRPGLAVHEQYF.

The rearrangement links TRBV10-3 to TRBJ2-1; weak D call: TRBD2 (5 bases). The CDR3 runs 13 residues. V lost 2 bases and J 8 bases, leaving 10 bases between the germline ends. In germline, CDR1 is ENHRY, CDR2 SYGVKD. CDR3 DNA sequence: TGTGCCATCAGTGAGACTAGTCCGGATGAGCAGTTCTTC. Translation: CAISETSPDEQFF.

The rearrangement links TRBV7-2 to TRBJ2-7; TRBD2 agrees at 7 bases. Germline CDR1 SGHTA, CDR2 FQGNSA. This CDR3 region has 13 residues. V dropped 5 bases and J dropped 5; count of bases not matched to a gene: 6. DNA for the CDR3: TGTGCCAGCAGCGGGAGGGCCCTCAACGAGCAGTACTTC. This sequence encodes CASSGRALNEQYF.

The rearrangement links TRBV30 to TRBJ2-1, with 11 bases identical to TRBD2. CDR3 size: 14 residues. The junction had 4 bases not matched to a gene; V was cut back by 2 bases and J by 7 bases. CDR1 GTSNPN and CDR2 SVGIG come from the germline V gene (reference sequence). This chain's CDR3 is CAWSQIAGGNEQFF. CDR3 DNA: TGTGCCTGGAGTCAGATAGCGGGAGGGAATGAGCAGTTCTTC.

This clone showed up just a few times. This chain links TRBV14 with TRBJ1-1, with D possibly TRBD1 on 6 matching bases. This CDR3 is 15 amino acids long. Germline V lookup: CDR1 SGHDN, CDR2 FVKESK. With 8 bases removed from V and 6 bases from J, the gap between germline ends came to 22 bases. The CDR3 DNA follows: TGTGCCAGCCTCGGGCAGGGGTCCCATCGGTCTGAAGCTTTCTTT. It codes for CASLGQGSHRSEAFF.

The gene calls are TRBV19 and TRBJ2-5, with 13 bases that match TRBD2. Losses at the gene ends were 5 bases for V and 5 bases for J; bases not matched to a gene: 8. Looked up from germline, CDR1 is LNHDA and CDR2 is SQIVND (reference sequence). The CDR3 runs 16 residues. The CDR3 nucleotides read TGTGCCAGTAGTCCTCGGACTAGCGGGAGTTTGGAGACCCAGTACTTC. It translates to CASSPRTSGSLETQYF.

As DNA, the CDR3 is TGTGCCAGCAGCCCCCACAGGGAGACAGATACGCAGTATTTT. Its protein product is CASSPHRETDTQYF. The chain recombines TRBV4-2 with TRBJ2-3, with a possible D match to TRBD1 (6 bases). Deletions cut 4 bases from V and 3 bases from J, with 11 bases between. Per germline, CDR1 LGHNA and CDR2 YNFKEQ. The CDR3 length is 14 residues.

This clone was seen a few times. Here the CDR3 reads CASSLETNSPLHF. DNA of the CDR3: TGTGCCAGCAGCTTAGAGACGAATTCACCCCTCCACTTT. This sequence joins TRBV7-2 and TRBJ1-6; the D is unclear. Trimming stripped 1 base from V and 7 bases from J, with 5 bases between. This CDR3 region has 13 residues. Germline CDR1 is SGHTA and CDR2 is FQGNSA.

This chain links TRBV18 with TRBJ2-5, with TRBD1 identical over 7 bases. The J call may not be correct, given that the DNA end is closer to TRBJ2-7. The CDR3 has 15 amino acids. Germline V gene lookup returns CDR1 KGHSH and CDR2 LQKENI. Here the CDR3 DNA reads TGTGCCAGCTCACAAGGACAGGTGAGCTCCTACGAGCAGTACTTC. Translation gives CASSQGQVSSYEQYF.

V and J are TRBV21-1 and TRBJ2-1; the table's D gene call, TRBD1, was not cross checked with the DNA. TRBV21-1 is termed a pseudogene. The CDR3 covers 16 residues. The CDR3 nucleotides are TGTGCCAGCAGCAAGGCAGGGGGTATCTCCTACAATGAGCAGTTCTTC. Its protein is CASSKAGGISYNEQFF.

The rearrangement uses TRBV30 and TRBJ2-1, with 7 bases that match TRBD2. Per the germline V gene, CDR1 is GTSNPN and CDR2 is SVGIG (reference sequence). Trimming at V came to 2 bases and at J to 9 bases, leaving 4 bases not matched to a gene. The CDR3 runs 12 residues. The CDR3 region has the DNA TGTGCCTGGAGTCGACTAGCAGGTGAGCAGTTCTTC. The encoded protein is CAWSRLAGEQFF. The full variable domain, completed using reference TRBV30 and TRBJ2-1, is SQTIHQWPATLVQPVGSPLSLECTVEGTSNPNLYWYRQAAGRGLQLLFYSVGIGQISSEVPQNLSASRPQDRQFILSSKKLLLSDSGFYLCAWSRLAGEQFFGPGTRLTVL.

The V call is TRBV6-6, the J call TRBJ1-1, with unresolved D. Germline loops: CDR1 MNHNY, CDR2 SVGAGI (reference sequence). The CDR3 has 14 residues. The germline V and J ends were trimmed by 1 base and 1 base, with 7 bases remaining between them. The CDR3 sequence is CASSYYSKNTEAFF. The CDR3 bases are TGTGCCAGCAGTTACTACAGTAAGAACACTGAAGCTTTCTTT.

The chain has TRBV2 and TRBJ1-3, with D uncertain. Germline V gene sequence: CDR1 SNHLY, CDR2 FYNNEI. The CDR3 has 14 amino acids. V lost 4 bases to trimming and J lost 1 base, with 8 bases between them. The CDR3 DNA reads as TGTGCCAGCAGTGGGGGAGGGTCTGGAAACACCATATATTTT. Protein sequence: CASSGGGSGNTIYF.

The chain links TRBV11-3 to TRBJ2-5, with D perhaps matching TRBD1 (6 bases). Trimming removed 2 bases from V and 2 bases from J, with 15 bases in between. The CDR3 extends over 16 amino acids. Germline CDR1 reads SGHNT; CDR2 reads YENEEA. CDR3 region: CASSLRQESWQETQYF. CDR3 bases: TGTGCCAGCAGCTTACGACAGGAGAGTTGGCAAGAGACCCAGTACTTC. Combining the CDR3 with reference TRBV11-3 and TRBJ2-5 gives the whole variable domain EAGVVQSPRYKIIEKKQPVAFWCNPISGHNTLYWYLQNLGQGPELLIRYENEEAVDDSQLPKDRFSAERLKGVDSTLKIQPAELGDSAVYLCASSLRQESWQETQYFGPGTRLLVL.

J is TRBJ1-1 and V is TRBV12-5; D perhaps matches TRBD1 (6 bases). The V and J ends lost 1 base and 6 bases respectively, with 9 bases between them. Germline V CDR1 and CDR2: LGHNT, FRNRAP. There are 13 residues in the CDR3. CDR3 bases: TGTGCTAGTGGTTTGGAAGAGGGGGCTGAAGCTTTCTTT. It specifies CASGLEEGAEAFF.

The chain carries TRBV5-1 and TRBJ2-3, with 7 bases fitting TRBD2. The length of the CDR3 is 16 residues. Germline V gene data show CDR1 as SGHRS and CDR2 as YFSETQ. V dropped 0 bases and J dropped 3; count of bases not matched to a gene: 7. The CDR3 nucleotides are TGCGCCAGCAGCTTGGCCTGGGGGGGAGGAACAGATACGCAGTATTTT. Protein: CASSLAWGGGTDTQYF. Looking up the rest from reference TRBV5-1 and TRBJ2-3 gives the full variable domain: KAGVTQTPRYLIKTRGQQVTLSCSPISGHRSVSWYQQTPGQGLQFLFEYFSETQRNKGNFPGRFSGRQFSNSRSEMNVSTLELGDSALYLCASSLAWGGGTDTQYFGPGTRLTVL.

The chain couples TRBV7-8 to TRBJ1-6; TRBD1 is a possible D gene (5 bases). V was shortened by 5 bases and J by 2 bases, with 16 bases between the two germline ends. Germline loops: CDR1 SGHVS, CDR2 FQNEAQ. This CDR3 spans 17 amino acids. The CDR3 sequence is CASSRGRRTTYNSPLHF. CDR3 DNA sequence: TGTGCCAGCAGCAGGGGACGGAGAACCACCTATAATTCACCCCTCCACTTT.